The rows below give T cell receptor beta chains drawn from one sample of a study of T cell changes during pregnancy in multiple sclerosis. TCRdb keeps only in-frame clones here, not all; method: immunoSEQ multiplex PCR. Seen here are about 79,000 clones, around 95% observed once, and the top ten hold around 0.75%. Specimen: peripheral blood, collected in the second trimester of pregnancy. The receptors were gathered from a female donor in good health, enrolled as a control in a pregnancy study. The CDR3 runs from the conserved cysteine through the conserved F or W. A D gene is named only where the DNA matches it firmly. Where a row states a size, it is once, few, many or the class of an expanded clone; other rows omit it.

v_call: TRBV30
j_call: TRBJ2-3
clone_size: NA
d_call: NA
cdr3_nt: TGTGCCTGGAGCCGCCCGTACTCCCAACCGCCAGATACGCAGTATTTT
cdr3_aa: CAWSRPYSQPPDTQYF

v_call: TRBV4-3
j_call: TRBJ2-4
clone_size: once
d_call: NA
cdr3_nt: TGCGCCAGCAGCCACTCAGGGGATACCAAAAACATTCAGTACTTC
cdr3_aa: CASSHSGDTKNIQYF

v_call: TRBV29-1
j_call: TRBJ2-1
clone_size: NA
d_call: NA
cdr3_nt: TGCAGCGCCGGGGACAATGAGCAGTTCTTC
cdr3_aa: CSAGDNEQFF

v_call: TRBV19
j_call: TRBJ1-4
clone_size: NA
d_call: TRBD1
cdr3_nt: TGTGCCAGTAGTATTCCGGGACAGGGCAATGAAAAACTGTTTTTT
cdr3_aa: CASSIPGQGNEKLFF

v_call: TRBV27
j_call: TRBJ1-6
clone_size: NA
d_call: NA
cdr3_nt: TGTGCCAGCAGTTTAGGTTTGAGCTCCTATAATTCACCCCTCCACTTT
cdr3_aa: CASSLGLSSYNSPLHF

v_call: TRBV5-1
j_call: TRBJ1-1
clone_size: NA
d_call: TRBD1
cdr3_nt: TGCGCCAGCAGCTCACAGGGGCACACTGAAGCTTTCTTT
cdr3_aa: CASSSQGHTEAFF

v_call: TRBV19
j_call: TRBJ1-1
clone_size: NA
d_call: NA
cdr3_nt: TGTGCCAGTAATAAGGGAGGGGCGACTGAAGCTTTCTTT
cdr3_aa: CASNKGGATEAFF

v_call: TRBV2
j_call: TRBJ2-1
clone_size: NA
d_call: TRBD2
cdr3_nt: TGTGCCAGCAGTGCTAGGTTAGCGGGGGGGGGCTACAATGAGCAGTTCTTC
cdr3_aa: CASSARLAGGGYNEQFF

v_call: TRBV6-6
j_call: TRBJ1-6
clone_size: NA
d_call: NA
cdr3_nt: TGTGCCAGCAGTGGGGGGTCCCATACCTATTCACCCCTCCACTTT
cdr3_aa: CASSGGSHTYSPLHF

v_call: TRBV16
j_call: TRBJ2-5
clone_size: few
d_call: NA
cdr3_nt: TGTGCCAGCAGCCAATTCGAGGGCAGCCAAGAGACCCAGTACTTC
cdr3_aa: CASSQFEGSQETQYF

v_call: TRBV5-1
j_call: TRBJ1-1
clone_size: NA
d_call: NA
cdr3_nt: TGCGCCAGCAGCTTGGAGGGCAGGGGAGCTTTCTTT
cdr3_aa: CASSLEGRGAFF

v_call: TRBV4-1
j_call: TRBJ1-2
clone_size: NA
d_call: NA
cdr3_nt: TGCGCCAGCAGGACAGACGGTGGGTATGGCTACACCTTC
cdr3_aa: CASRTDGGYGYTF

v_call: TRBV27
j_call: TRBJ1-6
clone_size: NA
d_call: NA
cdr3_nt: TGTGCCAGCAGTTTAAACAGAAATTCACCCCTCCACTTT
cdr3_aa: CASSLNRNSPLHF

v_call: TRBV7-4
j_call: TRBJ1-2
clone_size: once
d_call: TRBD1
cdr3_nt: TGTGCCAGCAGCTTAGTTAAAGGGGGCGGCAACTATGGCTACACCTTC
cdr3_aa: CASSLVKGGGNYGYTF

v_call: TRBV7-2
j_call: TRBJ2-5
clone_size: NA
d_call: NA
cdr3_nt: TGTGCCAGCAGCCTCCGGCGGGGCCAAGAGACCCAGTACTTC
cdr3_aa: CASSLRRGQETQYF

v_call: TRBV4-2
j_call: TRBJ2-1
clone_size: NA
d_call: NA
cdr3_nt: TGTGCCAGCAGCCCGGGTTTCATTAGCTACAATGAGCAGTTCTTC
cdr3_aa: CASSPGFISYNEQFF

v_call: TRBV7-2
j_call: TRBJ2-7
clone_size: NA
d_call: NA
cdr3_nt: TGTGCCAGCAGCTTAAGCCACGAGCAGTACTTC
cdr3_aa: CASSLSHEQYF